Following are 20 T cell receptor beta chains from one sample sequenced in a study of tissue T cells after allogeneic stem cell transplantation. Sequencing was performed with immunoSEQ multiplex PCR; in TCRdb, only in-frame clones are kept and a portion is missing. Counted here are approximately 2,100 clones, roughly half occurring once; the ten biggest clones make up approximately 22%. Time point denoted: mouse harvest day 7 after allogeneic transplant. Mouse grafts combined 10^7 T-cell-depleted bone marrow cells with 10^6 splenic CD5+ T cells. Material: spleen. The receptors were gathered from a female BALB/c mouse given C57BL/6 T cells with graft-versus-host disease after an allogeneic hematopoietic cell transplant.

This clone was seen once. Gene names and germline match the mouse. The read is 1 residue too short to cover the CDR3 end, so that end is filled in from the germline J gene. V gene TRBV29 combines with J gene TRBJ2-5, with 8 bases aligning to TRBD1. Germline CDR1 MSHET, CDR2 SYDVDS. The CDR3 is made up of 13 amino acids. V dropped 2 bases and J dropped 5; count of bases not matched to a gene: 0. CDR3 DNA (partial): TGTGCTAGCAGTTTAGACAGGGGAGACACCCAGTAC. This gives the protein CASSLDRGDTQY. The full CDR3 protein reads CASSLDRGDTQYF. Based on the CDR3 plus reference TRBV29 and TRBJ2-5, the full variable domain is DMKVTQMPRYLIKRMGENVLLECGQDMSHETMYWYRQDPGLGLQLIYISYDVDSNSEGDIPKGYRVSRKKREHFSLILDSAKTNQTSVYFCASSLDRGDTQYFGPGTRLLVL.

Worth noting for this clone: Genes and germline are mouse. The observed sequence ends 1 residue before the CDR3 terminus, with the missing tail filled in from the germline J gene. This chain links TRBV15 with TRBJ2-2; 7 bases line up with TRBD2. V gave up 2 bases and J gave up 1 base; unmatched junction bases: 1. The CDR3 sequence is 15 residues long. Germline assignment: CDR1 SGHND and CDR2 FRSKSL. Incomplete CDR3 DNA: TGTGCCAGCAGTTTACCTGGGGGAAACACCGGGCAGCTCTAC. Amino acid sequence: CASSLPGGNTGQLY. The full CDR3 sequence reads CASSLPGGNTGQLYF.

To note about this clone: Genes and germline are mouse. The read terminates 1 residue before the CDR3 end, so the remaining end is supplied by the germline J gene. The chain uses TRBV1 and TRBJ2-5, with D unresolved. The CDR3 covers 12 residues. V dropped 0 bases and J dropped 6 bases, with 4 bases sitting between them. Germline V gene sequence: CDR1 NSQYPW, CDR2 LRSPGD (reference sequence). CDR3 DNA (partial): TGCACCTGCAGTGCAGATCAGGACACCCAGTAC. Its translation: CTCSADQDTQY. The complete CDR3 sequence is CTCSADQDTQYF.

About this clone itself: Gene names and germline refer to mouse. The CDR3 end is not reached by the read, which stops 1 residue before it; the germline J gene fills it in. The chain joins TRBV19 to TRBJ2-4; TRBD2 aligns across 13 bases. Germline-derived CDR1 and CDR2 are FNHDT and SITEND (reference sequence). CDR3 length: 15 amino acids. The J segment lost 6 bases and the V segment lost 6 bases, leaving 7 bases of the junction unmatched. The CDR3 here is CASIKDWGGGNTLYF. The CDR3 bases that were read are TGTGCCAGCATCAAGGACTGGGGGGGCGGGAACACCTTGTAC.

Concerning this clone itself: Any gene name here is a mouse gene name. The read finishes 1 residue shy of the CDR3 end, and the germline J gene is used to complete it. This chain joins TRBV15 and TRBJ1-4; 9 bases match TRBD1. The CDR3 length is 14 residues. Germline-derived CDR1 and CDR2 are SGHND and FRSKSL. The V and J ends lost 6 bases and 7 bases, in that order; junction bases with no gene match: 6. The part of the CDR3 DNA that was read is TGTGCCAGCAGCAAACAGGGGGCGAGCGAAAGATTATTT. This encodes CASSKQGASERLF. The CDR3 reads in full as CASSKQGASERLFF.

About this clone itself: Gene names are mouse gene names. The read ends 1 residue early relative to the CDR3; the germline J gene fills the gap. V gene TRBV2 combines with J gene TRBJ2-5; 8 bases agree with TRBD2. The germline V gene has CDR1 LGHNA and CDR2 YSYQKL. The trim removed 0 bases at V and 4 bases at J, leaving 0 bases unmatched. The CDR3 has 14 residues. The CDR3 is CASSQDWGEDTQYF. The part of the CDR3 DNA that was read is TGTGCCAGCAGCCAAGACTGGGGGGAAGACACCCAGTAC.

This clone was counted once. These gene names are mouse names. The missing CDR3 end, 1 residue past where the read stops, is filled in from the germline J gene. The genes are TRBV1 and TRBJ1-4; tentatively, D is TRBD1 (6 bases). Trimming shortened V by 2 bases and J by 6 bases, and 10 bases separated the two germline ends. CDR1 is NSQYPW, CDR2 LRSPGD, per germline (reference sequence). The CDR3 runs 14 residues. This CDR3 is CTCSAQGRDERLFF. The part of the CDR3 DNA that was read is TGCACCTGCAGTGCACAGGGGCGCGACGAAAGATTATTT.

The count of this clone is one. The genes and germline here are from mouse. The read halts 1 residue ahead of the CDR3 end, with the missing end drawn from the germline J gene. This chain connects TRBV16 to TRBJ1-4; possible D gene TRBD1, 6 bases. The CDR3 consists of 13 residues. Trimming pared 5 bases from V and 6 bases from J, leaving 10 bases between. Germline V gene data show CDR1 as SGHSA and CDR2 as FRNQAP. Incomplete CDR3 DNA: TGTGCAAGCAGCCGGAGGGGGGACGAAAGATTATTT. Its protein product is CASSRRGDERLF. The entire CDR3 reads CASSRRGDERLFF.

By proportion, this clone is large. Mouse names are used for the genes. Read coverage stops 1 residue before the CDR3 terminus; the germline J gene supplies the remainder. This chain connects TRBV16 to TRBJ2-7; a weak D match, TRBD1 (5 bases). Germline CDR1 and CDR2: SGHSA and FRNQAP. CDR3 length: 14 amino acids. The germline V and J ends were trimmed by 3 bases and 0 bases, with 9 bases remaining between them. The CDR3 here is CASSFDSISYEQYF. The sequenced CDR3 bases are TGTGCAAGCAGCTTCGACAGTATCTCCTATGAACAGTAC.

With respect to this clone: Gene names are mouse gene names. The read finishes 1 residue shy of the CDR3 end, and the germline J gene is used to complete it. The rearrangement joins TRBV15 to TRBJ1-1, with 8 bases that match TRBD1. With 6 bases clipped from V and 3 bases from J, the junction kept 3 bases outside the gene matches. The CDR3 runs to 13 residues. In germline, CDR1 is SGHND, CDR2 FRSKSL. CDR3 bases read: TGTGCCAGCAGAACAGGGGGTGACACAGAAGTCTTC. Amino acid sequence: CASRTGGDTEVF. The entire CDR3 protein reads CASRTGGDTEVFF.

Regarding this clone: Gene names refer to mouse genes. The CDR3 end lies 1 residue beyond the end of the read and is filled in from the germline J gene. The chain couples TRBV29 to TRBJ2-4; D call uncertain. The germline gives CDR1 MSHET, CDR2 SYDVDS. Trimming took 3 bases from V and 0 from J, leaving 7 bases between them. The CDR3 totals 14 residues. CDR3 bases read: TGTGCTAGCAGTTTTCCAGGTAGTCAAAACACCTTGTAC. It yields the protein CASSFPGSQNTLY. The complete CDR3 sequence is CASSFPGSQNTLYF.

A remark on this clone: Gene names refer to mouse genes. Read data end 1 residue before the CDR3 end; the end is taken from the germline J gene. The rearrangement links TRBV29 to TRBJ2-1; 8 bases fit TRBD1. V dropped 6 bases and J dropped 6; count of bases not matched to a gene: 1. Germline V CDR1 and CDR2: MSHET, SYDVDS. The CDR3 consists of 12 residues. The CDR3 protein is CASRDRVAEQFF. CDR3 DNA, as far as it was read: TGTGCTAGCAGGGACAGGGTTGCTGAGCAGTTC.

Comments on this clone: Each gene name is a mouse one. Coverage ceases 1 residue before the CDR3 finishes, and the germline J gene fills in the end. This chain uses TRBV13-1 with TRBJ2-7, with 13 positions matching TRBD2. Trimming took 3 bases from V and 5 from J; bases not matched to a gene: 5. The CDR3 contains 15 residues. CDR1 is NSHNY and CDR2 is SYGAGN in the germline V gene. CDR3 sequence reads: CASSADWGGADEQYF. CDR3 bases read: TGTGCCAGCAGTGCGGACTGGGGGGGCGCGGATGAACAGTAC.

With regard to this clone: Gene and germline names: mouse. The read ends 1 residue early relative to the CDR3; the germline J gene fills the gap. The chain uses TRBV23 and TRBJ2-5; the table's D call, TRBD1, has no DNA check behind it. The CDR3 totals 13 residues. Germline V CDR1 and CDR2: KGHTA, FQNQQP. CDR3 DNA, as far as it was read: TGCTCCAGCAGTCAGGACATCCAAGACACCCAGTAC. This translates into CSSSQDIQDTQY. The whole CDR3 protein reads CSSSQDIQDTQYF.

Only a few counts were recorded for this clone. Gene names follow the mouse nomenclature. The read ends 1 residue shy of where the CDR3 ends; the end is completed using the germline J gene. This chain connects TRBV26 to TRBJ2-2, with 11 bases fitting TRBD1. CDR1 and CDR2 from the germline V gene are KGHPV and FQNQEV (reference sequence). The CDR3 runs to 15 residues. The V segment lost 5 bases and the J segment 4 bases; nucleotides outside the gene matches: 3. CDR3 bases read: TGTGCCAGCAGTTCGGGACAGGGGGGCACCGGGCAGCTCTAC. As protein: CASSSGQGGTGQLY. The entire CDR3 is CASSSGQGGTGQLYF.

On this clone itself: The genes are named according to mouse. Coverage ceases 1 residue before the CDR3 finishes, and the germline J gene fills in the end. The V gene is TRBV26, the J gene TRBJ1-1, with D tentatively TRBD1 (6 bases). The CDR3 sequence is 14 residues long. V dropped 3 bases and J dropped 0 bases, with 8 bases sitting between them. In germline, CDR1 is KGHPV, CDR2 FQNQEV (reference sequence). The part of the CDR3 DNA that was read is TGTGCCAGCAGTCTAGGGACAACAAACACAGAAGTCTTC. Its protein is CASSLGTTNTEVF. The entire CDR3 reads CASSLGTTNTEVFF.

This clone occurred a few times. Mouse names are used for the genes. CDR3 bases read: TGTGCCAGCAGCTCCCACTATGAACAGTAC. Its translation is CASSSHYEQY. The entire CDR3 reads CASSSHYEQYF. This chain joins TRBV3 and TRBJ2-7, with no clear D. Coverage ceases 1 residue before the CDR3 finishes, and the germline J gene fills in the end. The germline V and J ends were trimmed by 4 bases and 3 bases, with 4 bases remaining between them. CDR1 is SNHLY and CDR2 is FYNGKV in the germline V gene (reference sequence). This CDR3 comprises 11 residues.

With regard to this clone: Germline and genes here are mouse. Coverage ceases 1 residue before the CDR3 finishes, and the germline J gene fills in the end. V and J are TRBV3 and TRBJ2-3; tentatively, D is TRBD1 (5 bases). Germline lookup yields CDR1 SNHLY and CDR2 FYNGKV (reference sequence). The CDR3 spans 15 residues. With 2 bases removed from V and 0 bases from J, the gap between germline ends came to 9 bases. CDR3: CASSLRTTSAETLYF. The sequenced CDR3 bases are TGTGCCAGCAGCTTACGGACAACTAGTGCAGAAACGCTGTAT.

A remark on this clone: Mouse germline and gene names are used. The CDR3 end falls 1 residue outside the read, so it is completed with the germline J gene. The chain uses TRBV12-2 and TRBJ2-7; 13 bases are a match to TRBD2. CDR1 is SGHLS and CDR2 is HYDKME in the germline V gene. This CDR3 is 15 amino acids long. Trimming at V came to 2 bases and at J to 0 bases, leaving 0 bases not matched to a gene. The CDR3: CASSRDWGGSYEQYF. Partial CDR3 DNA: TGTGCCAGCTCTCGGGACTGGGGGGGCTCCTATGAACAGTAC.

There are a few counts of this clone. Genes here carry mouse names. Partial CDR3 DNA: TGTGGTGCTAGGGACAGGGGAGAGGGGGGCAACCAGGCTCCGCTT. As protein: CGARDRGEGGNQAPL. The whole CDR3 sequence reads CGARDRGEGGNQAPLF. The chain joins TRBV20 to TRBJ1-5, with D maybe TRBD1 (6 bases). The read halts 1 residue ahead of the CDR3 end, with the missing end drawn from the germline J gene. The CDR3 sequence is 16 residues long. Germline assignment: CDR1 GFQATS and CDR2 STVNSAI. Between the trimmed V and J ends, which lost 0 bases and 3 bases, there was a span of 15 bases.